Each of the 31 T cell receptor beta chains below was sequenced from the same sample in a study of glioma-infiltrating T cells. Using RNA template, CDR3s of TCR alpha and beta were amplified with iRepertoire arm-PCR. TCRdb fed the multiplex PCR reads into MiXCR, producing one record per CDR3 protein. The sample carries approximately 90,000 distinct CDR3 sequences, about a quarter recorded once. The sequenced sample consisted of glioma tissue, nonneoplastic brain tissue, or PBMCs (not recorded which). The receptors come from a human donor with low-grade glioma or glioblastoma, undergoing nonglioma brain surgery, or in good health (not recorded which).

This clonotype was counted many times. The chain has TRBV20-1 and TRBJ2-7, with D perhaps given as TRBD1 or TRBD2 (5 bases each). V lost 0 bases to trimming and J lost 3 bases, with 12 bases between them. The CDR3 totals 14 residues. CDR1 and CDR2 from the germline V gene are DFQATT and SNEGSKA (reference sequence). This chain's CDR3 is CSAREAGTHYEQYF. The CDR3 DNA sequence: TGCAGTGCTAGAGAGGCCGGGACGCACTACGAGCAGTACTTC.

For this clonotype: The junction and the germline gene differ at one end; a read error may be behind it. The chain recombines TRBV27 with TRBJ2-5; the match to TRBD2 covers 9 bases. This CDR3 region has 14 residues. The germline gives CDR1 MNHEY, CDR2 SMNVEV (reference sequence). DNA for the CDR3: TGTGCCAGCAGTTCGACTAGCGGCCGAGAAAAGCCAGTCTTC. It codes for CASSSTSGREKPVF.

This clonotype was found once. This may be a read error: a much more frequent sequence differs by one nucleotide. The J gene is TRBJ1-1, the V gene TRBV18; 9 positions match TRBD1. CDR3 size: 14 residues. Per the germline V gene, CDR1 is KGHSH and CDR2 is LQKENI. In DNA, the CDR3 is TGTGCCAGCTCGCCGGACACAGGGGGCACTAAAGCTTTCTTT. Protein product: CASSPDTGGTKAFF.

This clonotype was seen ten or more times. This rearrangement joins TRBV5-5 to TRBJ2-5; unclear D gene. The CDR3 is 14 amino acids. Trimming removed 4 bases from V and 2 bases from J, with 12 bases in between. Germline V lookup: CDR1 SGHKS, CDR2 YYEKEE (reference sequence). In DNA form, the CDR3 reads TGTGCCAGCAGCCGCGGCGAGCAACAAGAGACCCAGTACTTC. Translating gives CASSRGEQQETQYF.

This clonotype was seen many times. The chain couples TRBV4-1 to TRBJ2-7, with 8 bases lining up with TRBD1. The trim removed 4 bases at V and 2 bases at J, leaving 4 bases unmatched. This CDR3 spans 14 amino acids. In germline, CDR1 is MGHRA, CDR2 YSYEKL. CDR3 loop: CASSLTTGAYEQYF. CDR3 coding DNA: TGCGCCAGCAGCCTAACGACAGGGGCCTACGAGCAGTACTTC.

This clonotype was seen at least ten times. The gene calls are TRBV3-1 and TRBJ1-2; unclear D gene. CDR1 LGHDT and CDR2 YNNKEL come from the germline V gene (reference sequence). V gave up 4 bases and J gave up 4 bases, with 10 bases separating them. There are 13 residues in the CDR3. The DNA for the CDR3 is TGTGCCAGCAGCCCCGCGGGTCCCTATGGCTACACCTTC. It translates to CASSPAGPYGYTF.

This clonotype is medium-sized by share. This rearrangement joins TRBV20-1 to TRBJ2-1, with D hard to call. This CDR3 is built from 11 residues. Germline CDR1 DFQATT, CDR2 SNEGSKA (reference sequence). V lost 2 bases and J 4 bases, leaving 3 bases between the germline ends. The CDR3 region has the DNA TGCAGTGCTAGACAGTACAATGAGCAGTTCTTC. This gives the protein CSARQYNEQFF.

This clonotype was recorded at least ten times. The chain joins TRBV20-1 to TRBJ2-7; TRBD1 matches at 10 bases. Germline V gives CDR1 DFQATT, CDR2 SNEGSKA (reference sequence). This CDR3 contains 13 residues. The J segment lost 13 bases and the V segment lost 0 bases, leaving 9 bases of the junction unmatched. DNA for the CDR3: TGCAGTGCTAGAGATACCGCGACAGGGGGCTTCTACTTC. Protein: CSARDTATGGFYF.

This clonotype came up many times. V is TRBV18 and J is TRBJ1-1; D is possibly TRBD1 (5 bases). The length of the CDR3 is 14 residues. The germline V gene encodes CDR1 KGHSH and CDR2 LQKENI. The ends were cut back, 3 bases at V and 4 bases at J, with 12 bases in the middle. The CDR3 DNA follows: TGTGCCAGCTCACCCCTGGGGGAGGGCACTGAAGCTTTCTTT. Protein product: CASSPLGEGTEAFF. Together with reference TRBV18 and TRBJ1-1, the CDR3 gives the full variable domain: NAGVMQNPRHLVRRRGQEARLRCSPMKGHSHVYWYRQLPEEGLKFMVYLQKENIIDESGMPKERFSAEFPKEGPSILRIQQVVRGDSAAYFCASSPLGEGTEAFFGQGTRLTVV.

This clonotype was counted ten times or more. V and J are TRBV6-1 and TRBJ1-2; D gene ambiguous. V gave up 6 bases and J gave up 0 bases, with 8 bases separating them. Germline loops: CDR1 MNHNS, CDR2 SASEGT. CDR3 length: 13 residues. The CDR3 DNA follows: TGTGCCAGCAGCAGTCAGTCTAACTATGGCTACACCTTC. Protein product: CASSSQSNYGYTF.

The table lists this clonotype with a few counts. A much larger clone differs by one base, so this may be a read error. The chain has TRBV2 and TRBJ1-2, with a possible D match to TRBD1 (6 bases). The CDR3 runs 13 residues. CDR1 is SNHLY and CDR2 is FYNNEI in the germline V gene. DNA of the CDR3: TGTGCCAGCAGTGTAGGGACAAGCTATGGCAACACCTTC. Amino acids: CASSVGTSYGNTF.

The table lists this clonotype with many counts. The chain couples TRBV4-2 to TRBJ1-2; D is uncertain. The germline V and J ends were trimmed by 0 bases and 7 bases, with 12 bases remaining between them. CDR3 length: 14 residues. Germline V gives CDR1 LGHNA, CDR2 YNFKEQ. CDR3 residues: CASSQDPGVGGYTF. The DNA for the CDR3 is TGTGCCAGCAGCCAAGATCCCGGGGTCGGTGGCTACACCTTC.

This chain joins TRBV14 and TRBJ2-3, with D uncertain. Between the trimmed V and J ends, which lost 0 bases and 1 base, there was a span of 8 bases. Germline assignment: CDR1 SGHDN and CDR2 FVKESK. The CDR3 covers 15 residues. CDR3 protein: CASSQERWGTDTQYF. The CDR3 bases are TGTGCCAGCAGCCAAGAGCGGTGGGGCACAGATACGCAGTATTTT.

This clonotype was observed many times. The chain has TRBV4-1 and TRBJ1-1; D may be TRBD1 (6 bases). This CDR3 is built from 15 residues. Germline V gene lookup returns CDR1 MGHRA and CDR2 YSYEKL. Between the trimmed V and J ends, which lost 3 bases and 3 bases, there was a span of 14 bases. This chain's CDR3 is CASSHSRGEDTEAFF. The DNA for the CDR3 is TGCGCCAGCAGCCATAGTAGGGGGGAGGACACTGAAGCTTTCTTT.

This clonotype was recorded many times. The J gene is TRBJ2-5, the V gene TRBV15; TRBD2 aligns across 14 bases. The germline V gene has CDR1 LNHNV and CDR2 YYDKDF (reference sequence). The CDR3 consists of 16 residues. Germline trimming cut 4 bases from V and 2 bases from J; bases unmatched to any gene: 3. The DNA of the CDR3 is TGTGCCACCAGCACCCGGACTAGCGGGGGGCAAGAGACCCAGTACTTC. This codes for CATSTRTSGGQETQYF.

This clonotype was seen many times. The J gene is TRBJ2-5, the V gene TRBV20-1, with D tentatively TRBD1 or TRBD2 (6 bases each). Germline CDR1 and CDR2: DFQATT and SNEGSKA (reference sequence). The CDR3 runs to 14 residues. Trimming cost V 2 bases and J 2 bases, with 12 bases left between them. CDR3 sequence reads: CSARRGEAQETQYF. In DNA, the CDR3 is TGCAGTGCTAGAAGGGGGGAGGCTCAAGAGACCCAGTACTTC.

At least ten counts were recorded for this clonotype. CDR3 loop: CSARRGGEGTEAFF. DNA for the CDR3: TGCAGTGCTCGTCGAGGAGGGGAGGGCACTGAAGCTTTCTTT. The chain links TRBV20-1 to TRBJ1-1; tentative D call: TRBD1 (5 bases). Germline V gene lookup returns CDR1 DFQATT and CDR2 SNEGSKA (reference sequence). This CDR3 is built from 14 residues. Trimming removed 5 bases at V and 4 bases at J, with 17 bases between.

This clonotype showed up many times. The CDR3 DNA reads TGTGCCAGCAGGCTACTAGCGGGGGAATCTGAGCAGTTCTTC. This translates into CASRLLAGESEQFF. This rearrangement joins TRBV12-3 or TRBV12-4 to TRBJ2-1, with 11 bases fitting TRBD2. Germline trimming cut 6 bases from V and 9 bases from J; bases unmatched to any gene: 7. CDR3 size: 14 residues.

Many counts were recorded for this clonotype. The chain links TRBV20-1 to TRBJ1-2; D not resolved. The germline gives CDR1 DFQATT, CDR2 SNEGSKA (reference sequence). The CDR3 totals 13 residues. Trimming stripped 4 bases from V and 4 bases from J, with 13 bases between. In DNA, the CDR3 is TGCAGTGCTAATTTAGGGATCGGCTATGGCTACACCTTC. This encodes CSANLGIGYGYTF.

This clonotype was seen ten or more times. The chain uses TRBV7-7 and TRBJ2-5; TRBD2 agrees at 11 bases. V dropped 5 bases and J dropped 0; count of bases not matched to a gene: 11. This CDR3 is 18 amino acids long. Germline-derived CDR1 and CDR2 are SSHAT and FNYEAQ (reference sequence). CDR3 protein: CASSLGLAGGLYQETQYF. In nucleotides, the CDR3 is TGTGCCAGCAGCCTGGGGCTAGCGGGGGGTCTGTACCAAGAGACCCAGTACTTC.

This clonotype came up many times. The gene calls are TRBV14 and TRBJ2-7; maybe TRBD2 (5 bases). The V end was cut by 0 bases, the J end by 0 bases, with 9 bases between. CDR3 size: 15 residues. Germline values: CDR1 SGHDN, CDR2 FVKESK. CDR3 loop: CASSQDPGTSYEQYF. The DNA of the CDR3 is TGTGCCAGCAGCCAAGATCCGGGAACCTCCTACGAGCAGTACTTC. Using reference TRBV14 and TRBJ2-7 for the parts outside the CDR3, the full variable domain is EAGVTQFPSHSVIEKGQTVTLRCDPISGHDNLYWYRRVMGKEIKFLLHFVKESKQDESGMPNNRFLAERTGGTYSTLKVQPAELEDSGVYFCASSQDPGTSYEQYFGPGTRLTVT.

This clonotype has ten or more counts. The chain uses TRBV7-9 and TRBJ2-5; D gene uncertain. The CDR3 totals 13 residues. Deletions cut 1 base from V and 1 base from J, with 4 bases between. CDR1 and CDR2 (germline): SEHNR, FQNEAQ (reference sequence). CDR3 sequence (DNA): TGTGCCAGCAGCTTAGGGATCCAAGAGACCCAGTACTTC. Its protein is CASSLGIQETQYF.

The chain has TRBV5-4 and TRBJ2-7, with D possibly being TRBD2 (5 bases). The V end was cut by 2 bases, the J end by 7 bases, with 13 bases between. The germline gives CDR1 SGHNT, CDR2 YYREEE (reference sequence). The CDR3 sequence is 13 residues long. CDR3 sequence (DNA): TGTGCCAGCAGCTTTCGAACTCGGGAAGAGCAGTACTTC. Translation gives CASSFRTREEQYF.

This clonotype appeared a few times. V and J are TRBV5-1 and TRBJ1-6, with 7 bases aligning to TRBD1. Germline values: CDR1 SGHRS, CDR2 YFSETQ. Trimming cost V 4 bases and J 7 bases; bases outside gene matches: 8. The CDR3 loop spans 15 amino acids. The CDR3 region has the DNA TGCGCCAGCAGCCGGATTGACAGGGCCAATTCACCCCTCCACTTT. It yields the protein CASSRIDRANSPLHF.

This clonotype was counted at least ten times. The gene calls are TRBV6-2 or TRBV6-3 and TRBJ1-2; tentative D call: TRBD1 (5 bases). The germline V and J ends were trimmed by 2 bases and 2 bases, with 12 bases remaining between them. Germline lookup yields CDR1 MNHEY and CDR2 SVGEGT. The CDR3 contains 15 residues. Here the CDR3 DNA reads TGTGCCAGCAGTTACGGGACTCAAGTGAACTATGGCTACACCTTC. It translates to CASSYGTQVNYGYTF.

In its sample, this clonotype was seen many times. The V call is TRBV15, the J call TRBJ1-1; D unresolved. Trimming pared 5 bases from V and 0 bases from J, leaving 13 bases between. Germline CDR1 reads LNHNV; CDR2 reads YYDKDF (reference sequence). The CDR3 totals 15 residues. The chain's CDR3 is CATSPHGGMNTEAFF. Written as DNA, the CDR3 is TGTGCCACCAGCCCGCATGGTGGAATGAACACTGAAGCTTTCTTT.

This clonotype was counted ten times or more. The chain joins TRBV6-6 to TRBJ2-1, with 7 bases fitting TRBD2. V shed 2 bases and J 8 bases; nucleotides not matched to a gene: 9. CDR3 length equals 15 residues. Germline CDR1 and CDR2: MNHNY and SVGAGI (reference sequence). The CDR3 protein is CASSYREALRHEQFF. CDR3 in DNA: TGTGCCAGCAGTTACCGGGAGGCCTTACGACATGAGCAGTTCTTC.

This clonotype was seen repeatedly, ten times or more. The V call is TRBV7-9, the J call TRBJ1-6; no firm D call. The CDR3 is 15 residues long. From germline, CDR1 is SEHNR and CDR2 FQNEAQ (reference sequence). Trimming left V 3 bases short and J 8 bases short, with 14 bases between. CDR3 loop: CASSFSSAIDSPLHF. DNA for the CDR3: TGTGCCAGCAGCTTTTCGTCGGCTATAGATTCACCCCTCCACTTT.

This clonotype was counted many times. Here the CDR3 reads CASSLVANTEAFF. In nucleotides, the CDR3 is TGCGCCAGCAGCTTGGTTGCAAACACTGAAGCTTTCTTT. J is TRBJ1-1 and V is TRBV5-1; D is undetermined. Trimming removed 0 bases from V and 2 bases from J, with 5 bases in between. Germline values: CDR1 SGHRS, CDR2 YFSETQ. The length of the CDR3 is 13 residues.

V usage is TRBV11-2 and J usage is TRBJ2-6, with a possible D match to TRBD1 (6 bases). Between the trimmed V and J ends, which lost 5 bases and 5 bases, there was a span of 25 bases. The germline V gene has CDR1 SGHAT and CDR2 FQNNGV. The CDR3 spans 19 residues. Here the CDR3 reads CASSTLGQTIPGRANVLTF. The CDR3 DNA sequence: TGTGCCAGCAGCACCCTCGGACAGACCATCCCCGGGAGGGCCAACGTCCTGACTTTC.

This clonotype has just a few counts. The chain carries TRBV7-9 and TRBJ2-1, with D perhaps matching TRBD2 (5 bases). The CDR3 has 13 residues. The V end was cut by 2 bases, the J end by 9 bases, with 11 bases between. Germline values: CDR1 SEHNR, CDR2 FQNEAQ (reference sequence). CDR3 nucleotides: TGTGCCAGCAGCTTAACCGGGATTGGTGAGCAGTTCTTC. It is translated as CASSLTGIGEQFF.